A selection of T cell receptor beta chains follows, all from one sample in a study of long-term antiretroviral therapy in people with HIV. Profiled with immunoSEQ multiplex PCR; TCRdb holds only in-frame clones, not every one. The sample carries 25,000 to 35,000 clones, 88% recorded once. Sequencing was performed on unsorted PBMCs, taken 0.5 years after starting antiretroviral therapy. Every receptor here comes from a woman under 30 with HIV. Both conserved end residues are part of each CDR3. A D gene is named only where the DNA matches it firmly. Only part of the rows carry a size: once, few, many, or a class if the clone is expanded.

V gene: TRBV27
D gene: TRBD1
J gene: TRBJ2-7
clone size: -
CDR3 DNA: TGTGCCAGCAGTCCGTCGGGACAGGTGGAAGAGCAGTACTTC
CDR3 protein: CASSPSGQVEEQYF

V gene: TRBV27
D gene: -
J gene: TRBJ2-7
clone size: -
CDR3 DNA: TGTGCCAGCAGTTTAGAGGGAGCCCCCAGCTACGAGCAGTACTTC
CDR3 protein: CASSLEGAPSYEQYF

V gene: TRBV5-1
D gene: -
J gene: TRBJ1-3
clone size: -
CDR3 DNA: TGCGCCAGCAGCCGGGACGGCTCTGGAAACACCATATATTTT
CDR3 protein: CASSRDGSGNTIYF

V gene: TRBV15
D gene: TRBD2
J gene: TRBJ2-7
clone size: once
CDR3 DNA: TGTGCCACCCGGGAGGCGGGCACCTACGAGCAGTACTTC
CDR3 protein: CATREAGTYEQYF

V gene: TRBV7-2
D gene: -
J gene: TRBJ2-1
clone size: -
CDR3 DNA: TGTGCCAGCAGCGCAAGGAGGGATGAGCAGTTCTTC
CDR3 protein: CASSARRDEQFF

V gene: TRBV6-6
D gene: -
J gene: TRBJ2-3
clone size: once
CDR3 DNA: TGTGCCAGCAGTTACCCCTTAAGCGGATACACAGATACGCAGTATTTT
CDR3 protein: CASSYPLSGYTDTQYF

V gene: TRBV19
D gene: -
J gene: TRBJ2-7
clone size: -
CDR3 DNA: TGTGCCAGTAGTTACTCAGGGGTCGAGCAGTACTTC
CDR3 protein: CASSYSGVEQYF

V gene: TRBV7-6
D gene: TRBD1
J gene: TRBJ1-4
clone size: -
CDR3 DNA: TGTGCCAGCAGCCCCAAACCAAACGGACAGGGGCTGTTTTTT
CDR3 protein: CASSPKPNGQGLFF

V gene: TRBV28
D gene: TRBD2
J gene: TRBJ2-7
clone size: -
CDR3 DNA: TGTGCCAGCAGTTTAGAGTTTTTCGGGGGGGGCGCGAGAGACGAGCAGTACTTC
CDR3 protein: CASSLEFFGGGARDEQYF

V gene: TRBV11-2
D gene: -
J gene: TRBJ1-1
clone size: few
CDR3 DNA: TGTGCCAGCAGCTTTACCCGCACTGAAGCTTTCTTT
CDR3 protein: CASSFTRTEAFF

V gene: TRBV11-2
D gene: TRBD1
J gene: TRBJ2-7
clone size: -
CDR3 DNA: TGTGCCAGCAGCTTAGTACGGACAGGGGTCCACGAGCAGTACTTC
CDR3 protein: CASSLVRTGVHEQYF

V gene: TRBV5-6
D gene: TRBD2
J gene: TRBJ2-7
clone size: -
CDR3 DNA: TGTGCCAGCATCCTAGGGACTAGCGGGGGAACCTACGAGCAGTACTTC
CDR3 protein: CASILGTSGGTYEQYF

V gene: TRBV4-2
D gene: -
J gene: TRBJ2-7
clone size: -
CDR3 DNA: TGTGCCAGCAGCCAAGATTATAGCTCCTACGAGCAGTACTTC
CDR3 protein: CASSQDYSSYEQYF

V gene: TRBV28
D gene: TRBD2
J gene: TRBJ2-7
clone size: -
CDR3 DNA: TGTGCCAGCAGTTTATGGACTAGCGGGTACCAAACTTACGAGCAGTACTTC
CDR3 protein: CASSLWTSGYQTYEQYF

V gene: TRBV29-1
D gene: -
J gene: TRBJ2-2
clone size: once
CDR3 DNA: TGCAGCGTTGACCTTACCGGGACTGCGGGGGAGCTGTTTTTT
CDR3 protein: CSVDLTGTAGELFF

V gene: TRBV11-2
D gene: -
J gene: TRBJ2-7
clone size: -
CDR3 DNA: TGTGCCAGCAGCTTGGACGGACCCTACGAGCAGTACTTC
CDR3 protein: CASSLDGPYEQYF

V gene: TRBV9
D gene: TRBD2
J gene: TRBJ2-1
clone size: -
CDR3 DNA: TGTGCCAGCAGCCTGACTAGCGGGAGTTTGGATGAGCAGTTCTTC
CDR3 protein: CASSLTSGSLDEQFF

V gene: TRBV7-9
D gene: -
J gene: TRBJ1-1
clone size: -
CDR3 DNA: TGTGCCAGCAGCTTATTCCCCGTGATCCGCTCTAACACTGAAGCTTTCTTT
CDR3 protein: CASSLFPVIRSNTEAFF

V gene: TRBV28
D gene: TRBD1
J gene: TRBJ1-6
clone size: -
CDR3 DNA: TGTGCCAGCAGTTTGATAGGGGGCGGGGAGGCTTCACCCCTCCACTTT
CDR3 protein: CASSLIGGGEASPLHF

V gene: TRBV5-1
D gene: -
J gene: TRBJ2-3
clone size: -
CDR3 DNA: TGCGCCAGCAGCTTGGTTCAATCCCCAGATACGCAGTATTTT
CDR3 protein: CASSLVQSPDTQYF

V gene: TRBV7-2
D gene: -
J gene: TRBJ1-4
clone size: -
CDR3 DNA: TGTGCCAGCAGCCCTCAGCCCGCAGCGGTCCTTAGTGAAAAACTGTTTTTT
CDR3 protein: CASSPQPAAVLSEKLFF

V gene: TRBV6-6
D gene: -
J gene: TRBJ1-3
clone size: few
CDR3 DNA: TGTGCCAGCAGTTACTCGCAGGTGGGAGGAAACACCATATATTTT
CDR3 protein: CASSYSQVGGNTIYF

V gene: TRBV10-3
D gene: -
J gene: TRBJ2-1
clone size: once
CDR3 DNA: TGTGCCATCAGCCGATGGGATTCAGATGAGCAGTTCTTC
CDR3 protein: CAISRWDSDEQFF

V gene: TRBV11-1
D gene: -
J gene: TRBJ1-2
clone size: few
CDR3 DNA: TGTGCCAGCAGCCCTGACACCTCTAACTATGGCTACACCTTC
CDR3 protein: CASSPDTSNYGYTF

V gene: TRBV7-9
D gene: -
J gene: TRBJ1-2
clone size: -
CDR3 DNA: TGTGCCAGCAGCTCGGACACGAGGAACTATGGCTACACCTTC
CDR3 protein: CASSSDTRNYGYTF

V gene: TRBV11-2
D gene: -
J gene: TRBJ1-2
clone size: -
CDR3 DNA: TGTGCCAGCAGCTTAGTTCGGCACGAAGCGAAGAAAGCTAACTATGGCTACACCTTC
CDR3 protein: CASSLVRHEAKKANYGYTF

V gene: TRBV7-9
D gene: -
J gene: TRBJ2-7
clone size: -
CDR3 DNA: TGTGCCAGCAGCTTAGCGGGGGGCGAGCAGTACTTC
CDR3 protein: CASSLAGGEQYF